One and the same sample provided the 32 T cell receptor beta chains below, sequenced in a study of blood T cells in healthy people across ages. Using a J-beta primer mix together with a sample-barcoded 5' primer, a second PCR was run for about 6 to 12 cycles. TCRdb re-derived calls from the 5' RACE reads in MiXCR, one entry per CDR3 protein. The sample yields 600,000 or so distinct CDR3 sequences, around 21% seen once. The source material was blood. The receptors stem from a man aged 65 to 79 in good health.

V and J are TRBV20-1 and TRBJ2-7; D uncertain. V was shortened by 6 bases and J by 2 bases, with 11 bases between the two germline ends. From germline, CDR1 is DFQATT and CDR2 SNEGSKA (reference sequence). There are 12 residues in the CDR3. CDR3 sequence reads: CSALVGAYEQYF. CDR3 nucleotides: TGCAGTGCCCTAGTAGGCGCCTACGAGCAGTACTTC.

The rearrangement links TRBV20-1 to TRBJ2-4; TRBD2 matches at 11 bases. V shed 4 bases and J 1 base; nucleotides not matched to a gene: 9. This CDR3 is 17 amino acids long. Germline V CDR1 and CDR2: DFQATT, SNEGSKA (reference sequence). In nucleotides, the CDR3 is TGCAGTGCTATGTTTAGCGGGGGGGATCTCGCCAAAAACATTCAGTACTTC. It translates to CSAMFSGGDLAKNIQYF.

This clonotype was found a few times. The chain links TRBV5-4 to TRBJ2-1, with D possibly being TRBD1 or TRBD2 (5 bases each). Trimming shortened V by 3 bases and J by 10 bases, and 11 bases separated the two germline ends. Germline V gives CDR1 SGHNT, CDR2 YYREEE (reference sequence). The CDR3 is made up of 12 amino acids. The CDR3 loop is CASSWDGREQFF. The CDR3 DNA sequence: TGTGCCAGCAGCTGGGACGGGCGGGAGCAGTTCTTC.

The CDR3 protein is CASSQDPGTVDNEQFF. The CDR3 DNA reads as TGCGCCAGCAGCCAAGATCCCGGGACAGTTGACAATGAGCAGTTCTTC. The V call is TRBV4-1, the J call TRBJ2-1, with 7 bases lining up with TRBD1. The trim removed 0 bases at V and 5 bases at J, leaving 7 bases unmatched. The germline CDR1 and CDR2 sequences are MGHRA and YSYEKL. This CDR3 comprises 16 residues.

This clonotype has a handful of counts. The chain combines TRBV6-2 or TRBV6-3 with TRBJ2-2; D not certain. Germline CDR1 MNHEY, CDR2 SVGEGT. This CDR3 region has 14 residues. Trimming pared 0 bases from V and 4 bases from J, leaving 6 bases between. CDR3 protein: CASSYSSPTGELFF. CDR3 nucleotides: TGTGCCAGCAGTTACTCTTCCCCCACCGGGGAGCTGTTTTTT.

This clonotype has more than one count but fewer than ten. The chain joins TRBV4-3 to TRBJ2-2; D possibly uses TRBD1 or TRBD2 (5 bases each). The germline V gene encodes CDR1 LGHNA and CDR2 YSLEER. V was trimmed by 0 bases and J by 6 bases, leaving 8 bases between them. CDR3 length: 14 residues. The CDR3 reads CASSQDQGAGELFF. The CDR3 nucleotides are TGCGCCAGCAGCCAAGATCAGGGAGCCGGGGAGCTGTTTTTT.

This clonotype has just a few counts. The V and J genes are TRBV18 and TRBJ2-5; D ambiguous. The germline gives CDR1 KGHSH, CDR2 LQKENI. V shed 1 base and J shed 2 bases, with 11 bases lying between them. The CDR3 totals 15 residues. This CDR3 reads CASSPQGPPQETQYF. CDR3 DNA sequence: TGTGCCAGCTCACCACAGGGCCCTCCGCAAGAGACCCAGTACTTC. The full variable domain, with the rest looked up from reference TRBV18 and TRBJ2-5, is NAGVMQNPRHLVRRRGQEARLRCSPMKGHSHVYWYRQLPEEGLKFMVYLQKENIIDESGMPKERFSAEFPKEGPSILRIQQVVRGDSAAYFCASSPQGPPQETQYFGPGTRLLVL.

This chain connects TRBV20-1 to TRBJ2-4, with 7 bases lining up with TRBD2. V dropped 6 bases and J dropped 3; count of bases not matched to a gene: 8. This CDR3 has 14 residues. Germline loops: CDR1 DFQATT, CDR2 SNEGSKA (reference sequence). The CDR3 nucleotides read TGCAGTGCGAGCGGGGAAAAGGGCAAAAACATTCAGTACTTC. Encoded protein: CSASGEKGKNIQYF.

The J gene is TRBJ1-4, the V gene TRBV20-1; the match to TRBD1 covers 7 bases. The germline gives CDR1 DFQATT, CDR2 SNEGSKA (reference sequence). The V gene end was trimmed by 5 bases and the J gene end by 4 bases; junction bases not matched to a gene: 7. This CDR3 has 14 amino acids. CDR3 bases: TGCAGTGCTGGGGGACAGTCCGATAATGAAAAACTGTTTTTT. Amino acid sequence: CSAGGQSDNEKLFF.

The V and J genes are TRBV28 and TRBJ1-6; D is perhaps TRBD1 (5 bases). The CDR3 extends over 13 amino acids. Deletions cut 9 bases from V and 7 bases from J, with 13 bases between. Germline CDR1 is MDHEN and CDR2 is SYDVKM. The CDR3 region is CASAAKGNSPLHF. CDR3 nucleotides: TGTGCCAGTGCGGCCAAGGGGAATTCACCCCTCCACTTT.

The chain couples TRBV6-1 to TRBJ1-2; D is unclear. The V end lost 1 base, the J end lost 8 bases, and 14 bases lay between the germline ends. Germline loops: CDR1 MNHNS, CDR2 SASEGT. This CDR3 comprises 14 residues. CDR3 bases: TGTGCCAGCAGTGAAGGGGCTGTGATATCGGGCTACACCTTC. Protein product: CASSEGAVISGYTF.

The V gene is TRBV28, the J gene TRBJ1-4; D unclear. The length of the CDR3 is 16 residues. Germline loops: CDR1 MDHEN, CDR2 SYDVKM. Trimming removed 5 bases at V and 7 bases at J, with 20 bases between. The CDR3 loop reads CASSPSGRSPGEKLFF. The CDR3 bases are TGTGCCAGCAGTCCGTCCGGACGGTCTCCGGGTGAAAAACTGTTTTTT.

This chain connects TRBV9 to TRBJ2-5; the D is unclear. The DNA end is a closer match to TRBJ2-1, so the J assignment may be wrong. The V gene's germline CDR1 is SGDLS and CDR2 YYNGEE. The CDR3 length is 15 residues. The CDR3 loop is CASSPAVVPSNEQFF. DNA for the CDR3: TGTGCCAGCAGCCCCGCGGTCGTCCCGAGCAATGAGCAGTTCTTC.

In this sample, this clonotype turned up a few times. The gene calls are TRBV28 and TRBJ1-6, with D tentatively TRBD1 (5 bases). Germline lookup yields CDR1 MDHEN and CDR2 SYDVKM. Trimming removed 5 bases from V and 0 bases from J, with 8 bases in between. The CDR3 runs to 15 residues. In DNA, the CDR3 is TGTGCCAGCAGTCGACAGAGCTCCTATAATTCACCCCTCCACTTT. Translation gives CASSRQSSYNSPLHF.

V usage is TRBV20-1 and J usage is TRBJ2-1, with 11 nucleotides matching TRBD2. The germline CDR1 and CDR2 sequences are DFQATT and SNEGSKA (reference sequence). V shed 3 bases, J shed 4 bases, and the junction held 11 bases outside the gene matches. The CDR3 is 17 residues long. This CDR3 reads CSASPLLAGVRYNEQFF. Here the CDR3 DNA reads TGCAGTGCTAGTCCCTTACTAGCGGGAGTTAGGTACAATGAGCAGTTCTTC.

The genes are TRBV29-1 and TRBJ2-5; D might be TRBD1 or TRBD2, each matching 5 bases. The J call may be incorrect, as the DNA end agrees better with TRBJ2-1. CDR3 length: 14 amino acids. Germline V gene data show CDR1 as SQVTM and CDR2 as ANQGSEA. CDR3: CSVAPSGPGNEQFF. The CDR3, as DNA: TGCAGCGTAGCACCCTCGGGACCTGGCAATGAGCAGTTCTTC.

The CDR3 bases are TGTGCCAGCAGTGTAGCGGGAGCCCCCGAGCAGTACTTC. This encodes CASSVAGAPEQYF. The chain has TRBV7-9 and TRBJ2-7; the match to TRBD2 covers 9 bases. Germline V gene sequence: CDR1 SEHNR, CDR2 FQNEAQ (reference sequence). J was trimmed by 6 bases and V by 6 bases; bases with no gene match: 6. This CDR3 contains 13 residues.

The V call is TRBV20-1, the J call TRBJ1-1, with D tentatively TRBD1 (5 bases). This CDR3 spans 14 amino acids. Per germline, CDR1 DFQATT and CDR2 SNEGSKA (reference sequence). The CDR3 reads CRANMDTSNTEAFF. The CDR3 DNA reads as TGCAGAGCAAATATGGACACCTCGAACACTGAAGCTTTCTTT.

This clonotype was recorded a few times. V gene TRBV5-6 combines with J gene TRBJ1-2, with D tentatively TRBD1 (5 bases). The CDR3 is 12 residues long. Trimming stripped 4 bases from V and 5 bases from J, with 9 bases between. CDR1 and CDR2 (germline): SGHDT, YYEEEE. CDR3 DNA: TGTGCCAGCAGCCTCAGGGATTATGGCTACACCTTC. Translated: CASSLRDYGYTF.

V usage is TRBV7-9 and J usage is TRBJ2-7, with a possible D match to TRBD2 (6 bases). The CDR3 loop spans 14 amino acids. Germline assignment: CDR1 SEHNR and CDR2 FQNEAQ (reference sequence). Trimming left V 3 bases short and J 2 bases short, with 11 bases between. The CDR3 protein is CASSFWREPYEQYF. CDR3 bases: TGTGCCAGCAGCTTCTGGCGGGAACCCTACGAGCAGTACTTC.

The chain links TRBV10-3 to TRBJ2-7; D gene uncertain. V gave up 4 bases and J gave up 5 bases, with 18 bases separating them. The CDR3 spans 15 residues. Germline values: CDR1 ENHRY, CDR2 SYGVKD. The CDR3 DNA sequence: TGTGCCATCAGTGTAGTGGCAGGCCACTCGGACGAGCAGTACTTC. Translated, it gives CAISVVAGHSDEQYF.

V usage is TRBV6-2 or TRBV6-3 and J usage is TRBJ1-1, with D tentatively TRBD1 (5 bases). This CDR3 spans 16 amino acids. CDR1 is MNHEY, CDR2 SVGEGT, per germline. The V end was cut by 0 bases, the J end by 0 bases, with 11 bases between. CDR3 DNA: TGTGCCAGCAGTTACTCAACAGGTCTTCTGAACACTGAAGCTTTCTTT. Protein sequence: CASSYSTGLLNTEAFF.

This clonotype came up a few times. The V call is TRBV7-9, the J call TRBJ2-1; D is perhaps TRBD2 (6 bases). V was cut by 8 bases and J by 0 bases, with 23 bases left in between. The CDR3 is made up of 18 amino acids. Germline CDR1 reads SEHNR; CDR2 reads FQNEAQ (reference sequence). The CDR3 loop reads CASGAHRAGQDSYNEQFF. Here the CDR3 DNA reads TGTGCCAGCGGCGCCCATCGCGCGGGGCAGGACTCCTACAATGAGCAGTTCTTC.

The chain uses TRBV5-5 and TRBJ2-3, with D tentatively TRBD2 (5 bases). There are 15 residues in the CDR3. Germline V gene data show CDR1 as SGHKS and CDR2 as YYEKEE (reference sequence). V lost 0 bases, J lost 3 bases, and 11 bases lay in between. The CDR3 loop reads CASSLGTFPTDTQYF. Written as DNA, the CDR3 is TGTGCCAGCAGCTTGGGGACTTTCCCGACAGATACGCAGTATTTT.

This clonotype has only a few counts. This chain joins TRBV27 and TRBJ2-7; 9 bases are shared with TRBD2. Germline CDR1 reads MNHEY; CDR2 reads SMNVEV (reference sequence). With 4 bases clipped from V and 9 bases from J, the junction kept 13 bases outside the gene matches. The CDR3 extends over 15 amino acids. The CDR3 nucleotides are TGTGCCAGCAGTTCCCCGGGACTAGCCGCGCCCGGGCAGTACTTC. Protein sequence: CASSSPGLAAPGQYF.

This clonotype came up a few times. One end of the junction fails to match germline, which may point to a read error. In DNA form, the CDR3 reads TGTGCCAGCAGCTTGTCATGGGGGGCCAACGCCCTGACTTTC. It codes for CASSLSWGANALTF. The chain joins TRBV5-5 to TRBJ2-6, with D possibly being TRBD1 or TRBD2 (6 bases each). The CDR3 runs to 14 residues. Germline V CDR1 and CDR2: SGHKS, YYEKEE (reference sequence).

This clonotype turned up a few times. The junction does not match germline at one end; this may be a read error. The chain has TRBV28 and TRBJ2-5, with no clear D. Germline V CDR1 and CDR2: MDHEN, SYDVKM. This CDR3 region has 12 residues. The CDR3 DNA is TGTGCCAACAGTTTGAACCAAGAGACCCAGTACTTC. This sequence encodes CANSLNQETQYF.

Many counts were recorded for this clonotype. The V and J genes are TRBV5-1 and TRBJ2-5, with D possibly being TRBD1 or TRBD2 (5 bases each). V lost 0 bases to trimming and J lost 11 bases, with 14 bases between them. The CDR3 runs to 13 residues. CDR1 is SGHRS, CDR2 YFSETQ, per germline. The CDR3 here is CASSLVGAGEQYF. CDR3 coding DNA: TGCGCCAGCAGCTTGGTCGGGGCTGGGGAGCAGTACTTC.

The sample holds many counts of this clonotype. The DNA of the CDR3 is TGCAGTGCTAGAGGACTAGCGGAAGAGACCCAGTACTTC. This codes for CSARGLAEETQYF. The chain couples TRBV20-1 to TRBJ2-5, with TRBD2 identical over 9 bases. Germline CDR1 is DFQATT and CDR2 is SNEGSKA (reference sequence). V shed 1 base, J shed 3 bases, and the junction held 0 bases outside the gene matches. The CDR3 loop spans 13 amino acids.

This clonotype was seen a handful of times. The V gene is TRBV7-2, the J gene TRBJ2-1; 7 positions match TRBD2. The CDR3 is made up of 16 amino acids. The germline V gene encodes CDR1 SGHTA and CDR2 FQGNSA. V gave up 6 bases and J gave up 0 bases; unmatched junction bases: 8. The CDR3 protein is CASRRTSESSYNEQFF. CDR3 sequence (DNA): TGTGCCAGCAGGAGAACTAGCGAGAGCTCCTACAATGAGCAGTTCTTC. Based on the CDR3 plus reference TRBV7-2 and TRBJ2-1, the full variable domain is GAGVSQSPSNKVTEKGKDVELRCDPISGHTALYWYRQSLGQGLEFLIYFQGNSAPDKSGLPSDRFSAERTGGSVSTLTIQRTQQEDSAVYLCASRRTSESSYNEQFFGPGTRLTVL.

The CDR3 region has the DNA TGTGCCAGCAGTTACGAAGAGTTAGCGGGAAAGTACTTC. Its protein product is CASSYEELAGKYF. The V call is TRBV6-6, the J call TRBJ2-7; 8 bases are a match to TRBD2. The V and J ends lost 2 bases and 11 bases, in that order; junction bases with no gene match: 8. Germline-derived CDR1 and CDR2 are MNHNY and SVGAGI (reference sequence). This CDR3 spans 13 amino acids.

This clonotype was picked up a small number of times. The germline gene is not matched at one end of the junction; a read error may be the cause. The CDR3 nucleotides are TGTGCCAGCAGGGCACCGGGACAGGGCTCCAACGAGCAGTACTTC. Its protein is CASRAPGQGSNEQYF. The gene calls are TRBV6-1 and TRBJ2-7, with 9 bases aligning to TRBD1. CDR1 MNHNS and CDR2 SASEGT come from the germline V gene. The CDR3 is 15 amino acids.